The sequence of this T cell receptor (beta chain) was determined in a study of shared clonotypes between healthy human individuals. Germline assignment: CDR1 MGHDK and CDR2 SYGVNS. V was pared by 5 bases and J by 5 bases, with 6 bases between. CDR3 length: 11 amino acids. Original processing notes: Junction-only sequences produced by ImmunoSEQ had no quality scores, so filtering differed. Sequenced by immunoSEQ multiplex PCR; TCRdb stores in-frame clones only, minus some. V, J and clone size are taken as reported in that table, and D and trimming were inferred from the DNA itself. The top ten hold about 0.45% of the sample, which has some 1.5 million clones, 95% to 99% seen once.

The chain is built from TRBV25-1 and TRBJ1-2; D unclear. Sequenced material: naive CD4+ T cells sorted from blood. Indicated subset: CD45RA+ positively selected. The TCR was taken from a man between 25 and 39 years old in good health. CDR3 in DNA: TGTGCCAGCAGTCCCGGGTATGGCTACACCTTC. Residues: CASSPGYGYTF.